This is a list of T cell receptor beta chains from one sample in a study of blood T cells in healthy people across ages. Each CDR3 protein gets one entry after TCRdb re-called the 5' RACE reads with MiXCR. The sample yields a few hundred thousand distinct CDR3 sequences, roughly a quarter seen once. The sample was also linked to a second study, of T cells of mothers and their children.

Input material: blood. The source of these receptors is a boy aged 2 to 10 in good health. CDR3s leave out the opening cysteine and the closing phenylalanine or tryptophan. Expanded clones are given a class, and other clones once, few, many or no size at all.

V gene: TRBV15
J gene: TRBJ2-7
CDR3 length: 13
clone size: NA
CDR3 protein: ATSRDSGRAVEQY

V gene: TRBV6-6
J gene: NA
CDR3 length: 9
clone size: many
CDR3 protein: AYRRGNEQF

V gene: TRBV5-1
J gene: TRBJ1-1
CDR3 length: 13
clone size: NA
CDR3 protein: ASSLGQGMNTEAF

V gene: TRBV20-1
J gene: TRBJ1-1
CDR3 length: 13
clone size: few
CDR3 protein: SARDGHSMNTEAF

V gene: TRBV28
J gene: TRBJ1-5
CDR3 length: 15
clone size: few
CDR3 protein: ASSFRKLRTGIQPQH

V gene: TRBV9
J gene: TRBJ2-1
CDR3 length: 10
clone size: NA
CDR3 protein: ASSVPNHEQF

V gene: TRBV20-1
J gene: TRBJ2-6
CDR3 length: 12
clone size: NA
CDR3 protein: SAGEGAGANVLT

V gene: TRBV11-3
J gene: TRBJ2-3
CDR3 length: 13
clone size: NA
CDR3 protein: ASSLGTIGSNTQY

V gene: TRBV29-1
J gene: TRBJ1-2
CDR3 length: 8
clone size: NA
CDR3 protein: SVDKDGYT

V gene: TRBV20-1
J gene: TRBJ2-5
CDR3 length: 13
clone size: NA
CDR3 protein: SARVSGTVEETQY

V gene: TRBV27
J gene: TRBJ2-7
CDR3 length: 11
clone size: few
CDR3 protein: ASSSGISYEQY

V gene: TRBV5-5
J gene: TRBJ2-3
CDR3 length: 12
clone size: NA
CDR3 protein: ASSSLSRPDTQY

V gene: TRBV7-9
J gene: TRBJ2-3
CDR3 length: 14
clone size: NA
CDR3 protein: ASSLAGLAEIDTQY

V gene: TRBV7-2
J gene: TRBJ1-6
CDR3 length: 12
clone size: NA
CDR3 protein: ASGRTDDNSPLH

V gene: TRBV10-3
J gene: TRBJ2-7
CDR3 length: 11
clone size: NA
CDR3 protein: AISEGGIYEQY

V gene: TRBV9
J gene: TRBJ2-3
CDR3 length: 14
clone size: NA
CDR3 protein: ASSVEAGTVADTQY

V gene: TRBV7-3
J gene: TRBJ2-1
CDR3 length: 14
clone size: many
CDR3 protein: ASSPLGSGGFDEQF

V gene: TRBV4-2
J gene: TRBJ2-7
CDR3 length: 17
clone size: NA
CDR3 protein: ASSQHRLAGGPYYYEQY

V gene: TRBV30
J gene: TRBJ2-7
CDR3 length: 12
clone size: few
CDR3 protein: AWSRGSGSNEQY

V gene: TRBV3-1
J gene: TRBJ1-2
CDR3 length: 12
clone size: NA
CDR3 protein: ASSQRRDYYGYT